These 3 T cell receptor beta chains came from one sample sequenced in a study of shared clonotypes between healthy human individuals (dated by TCRdb to the early 2020s). The library came from the immunoSEQ multiplex PCR assay. TCRdb took over this immuneACCESS table, retaining in-frame rearrangements with V and J assigned. Such tables are incomplete; in checked studies, under half of the missing clones stem from an unresolved V gene, and the remainder is unexplained. The table for this sample lists around 2.5 million clones; roughly 93% of them were counted only once. The top ten clones comprise 0.35% to 0.45% of the sample. The specimen was naive CD4+ T cells from PBMCs. Taken with the paper, the label for cell subset or site translates to: CD45RA+ positively selected. The source of these receptors is a young man in good health. Some clones in this sample may be carry-over from other donors' samples.

The chain employs TRBV30 and TRBJ1-5; D is undetermined. The CDR3 extends over 14 amino acids. Germline V gene sequence: CDR1 GTSNPN, CDR2 SVGIG (reference sequence). V was trimmed by 0 bases and J by 2 bases, leaving 8 bases between them. CDR3 sequence reads: CAWSVTARNQPQHF. CDR3 bases: TGTGCCTGGAGTGTGACCGCGCGCAATCAGCCCCAGCATTTT.

Worth noting for this clone: Distinct nucleotide sequences in the sample also encode this CDR3. The J gene is TRBJ1-5, the V gene TRBV6-5; no firm D call. The germline gives CDR1 MNHEY, CDR2 SVGAGI. This CDR3 spans 15 amino acids. Trimming removed 6 bases at V and 2 bases at J, with 14 bases between. DNA of the CDR3: TGTGCCAGCAGCCTCACTGGAGTGGGCAATCAGCCCCAGCATTTT. It encodes CASSLTGVGNQPQHF.

CDR3 nucleotides: TGTGCCACCAGCAGACCCGGACTGGCGAGCTCCTACAATGAGCAGTTCTTC. Translated: CATSRPGLASSYNEQFF. The rearrangement joins TRBV15 to TRBJ2-1, with D maybe TRBD2 (5 bases). V shed 2 bases and J shed 0 bases, with 14 bases lying between them. The CDR3 is 17 amino acids. Looked up from germline, CDR1 is LNHNV and CDR2 is YYDKDF (reference sequence).